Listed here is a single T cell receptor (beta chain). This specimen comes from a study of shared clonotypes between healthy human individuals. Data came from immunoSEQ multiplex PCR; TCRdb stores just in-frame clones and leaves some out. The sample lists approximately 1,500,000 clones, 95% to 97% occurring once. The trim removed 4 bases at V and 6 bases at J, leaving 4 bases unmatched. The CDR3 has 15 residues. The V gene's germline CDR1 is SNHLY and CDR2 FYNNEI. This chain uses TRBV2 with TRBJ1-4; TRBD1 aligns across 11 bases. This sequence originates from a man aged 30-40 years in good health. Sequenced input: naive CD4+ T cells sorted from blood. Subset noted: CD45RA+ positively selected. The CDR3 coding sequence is TGTGCCAGCAGTGTAAAGGACAGGGGGCATGAAAAACTGTTTTTT. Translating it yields CASSVKDRGHEKLFF.